Listed below are T cell receptor beta chains from one sample, sequenced in a study of T cells expressing NK-cell markers. TCRdb re-called the 5' RACE reads and gives one entry per CDR3 protein, without DNA. This sample's clone table lists about 160,000 distinct CDR3 sequences. Sequencing was done on a sample of blood T cells: a sorted CD56 or NKG2C T cell subset, CD4+ or CD8+ T cells, or bulk PBMC T cells (not recorded which). The receptor set was obtained from a man aged 18 to 70 in good health. Both conserved end residues are part of each CDR3. The order of the fields is J gene, V gene, CDR3 protein.

J: TRBJ2-2; V: TRBV12-5; CDR3: CASGLVGAANTGELFF
J: TRBJ2-7; V: TRBV4-1; CDR3: CASSQEAYLTYEQYF
J: TRBJ1-3; V: TRBV19; CDR3: CASSNGGGQPGNTIYF
J: TRBJ1-6; V: TRBV11-3; CDR3: CASSLGALGQHNSPLHF
J: TRBJ1-4; V: TRBV12-5; CDR3: CASGLQGATNEKLFF
J: TRBJ1-2; V: TRBV7-9; CDR3: CASSLLKKRDHGYTF
J: TRBJ1-3; V: TRBV5-5; CDR3: CASSQGTTSGNTIYF
J: TRBJ2-5; V: TRBV4-1; CDR3: CASSQDDLGGGEETQYF
J: TRBJ2-7; V: TRBV12-3/TRBV12-4; CDR3: CASSPLYYEQYF
J: TRBJ1-5; V: TRBV13; CDR3: CASSLGPENSNQPQHF
J: TRBJ1-5; V: TRBV5-6; CDR3: CASSLAIEQLEPQHF
J: TRBJ1-6; V: TRBV10-3; CDR3: CAISESASSYNSPLHF
J: TRBJ2-7; V: TRBV9; CDR3: CASSRTDGPYEQYF
J: TRBJ2-5; V: TRBV7-8; CDR3: CASSLVVGSSRETQYF
J: TRBJ2-1; V: TRBV12-3/TRBV12-4; CDR3: CASTLLGLRDNEQFF
J: TRBJ2-7; V: TRBV7-2; CDR3: CASSLGGLSEQYF
J: TRBJ2-7; V: TRBV10-3; CDR3: CAISGEGSYEQYF
J: TRBJ1-1; V: TRBV24-1; CDR3: CATSSGANTEAFF